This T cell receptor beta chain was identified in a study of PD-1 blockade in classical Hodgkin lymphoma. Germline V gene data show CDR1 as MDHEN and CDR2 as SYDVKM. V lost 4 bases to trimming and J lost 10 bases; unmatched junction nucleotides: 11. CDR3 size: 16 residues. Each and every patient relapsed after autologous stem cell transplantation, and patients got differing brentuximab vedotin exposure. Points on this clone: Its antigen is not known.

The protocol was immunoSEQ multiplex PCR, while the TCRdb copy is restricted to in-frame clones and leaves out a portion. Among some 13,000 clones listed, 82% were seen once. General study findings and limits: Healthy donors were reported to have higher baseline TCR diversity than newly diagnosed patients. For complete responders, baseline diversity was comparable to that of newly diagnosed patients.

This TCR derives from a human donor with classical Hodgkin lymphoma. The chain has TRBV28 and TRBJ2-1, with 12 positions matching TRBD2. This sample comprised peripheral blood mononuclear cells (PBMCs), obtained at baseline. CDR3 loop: CASSSAPGLAGREQFF. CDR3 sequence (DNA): TGTGCCAGCAGTTCGGCTCCGGGACTAGCGGGCAGGGAGCAGTTCTTC. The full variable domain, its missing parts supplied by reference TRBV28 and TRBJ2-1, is DVKVTQSSRYLVKRTGEKVFLECVQDMDHENMFWYRQDPGLGLRLIYFSYDVKMKEKGDIPEGYSVSREKKERFSLILESASTNQTSMYLCASSSAPGLAGREQFFGPGTRLTVL.